The next 7 T cell receptor beta chains were all read from a single sample in a study of breast tumors, draining lymph nodes, adjacent tissues. Breast cancer patients provided tissue from their axillary draining lymph nodes. Each CDR3 protein is one row after TCRdb ran MiXCR on the multiplex PCR reads. This table has under 110,000 distinct CDR3 sequences, less than 40% appearing once. Source material: axillary lymph node tissue. Receptors were obtained from a female donor with breast cancer. Some clones in this sample may be carry-over from other donors' samples.

This clonotype was seen repeatedly, ten times or more. This rearrangement joins TRBV20-1 to TRBJ2-5, with a possible D match to TRBD2 (6 bases). CDR1 and CDR2 from the germline V gene are DFQATT and SNEGSKA (reference sequence). The CDR3 is 12 amino acids. V was clipped by 7 bases and J by 2 bases, with 11 bases between them. DNA of the CDR3: TGCAGTGTGTCTCTAGCGCAAGAGACCCAGTACTTC. This encodes CSVSLAQETQYF.

This clonotype occurred many times. The chain recombines TRBV11-2 with TRBJ2-7, with D possibly matching TRBD1 (6 bases). Germline V lookup: CDR1 SGHAT, CDR2 FQNNGV. V was pared by 2 bases and J by 5 bases, with 25 bases between. The CDR3 sequence is 18 residues long. The CDR3 loop is CASSLSPGVLSQTDEQYF. The CDR3 DNA reads as TGTGCCAGCAGCTTATCACCAGGGGTTCTTAGTCAGACGGACGAGCAGTACTTC.

The table lists this clonotype with many counts. The chain combines TRBV29-1 with TRBJ2-5; TRBD2 aligns across 10 bases. This CDR3 has 15 amino acids. Trimming cost V 6 bases and J 4 bases; bases outside gene matches: 11. Germline values: CDR1 SQVTM, CDR2 ANQGSEA. In DNA, the CDR3 is TGCAGCGTAACAAAACAGCGGGGGGGGGGAGAGACCCAGTACTTC. Amino acid sequence: CSVTKQRGGGETQYF. Supplemented by reference TRBV29-1 and TRBJ2-5, the full variable domain reads SAVISQKPSRDICQRGTSLTIQCQVDSQVTMMFWYRQQPGQSLTLIATANQGSEATYESGFVIDKFPISRPNLTFSTLTVSNMSPEDSSIYLCSVTKQRGGGETQYFGPGTRLLVL.

The sample holds many counts of this clonotype. V and J are TRBV15 and TRBJ1-1, with a weak D call TRBD1 (5 bases). There are 14 residues in the CDR3. The germline V and J ends were trimmed by 2 bases and 4 bases, with 11 bases remaining between them. Germline V gene lookup returns CDR1 LNHNV and CDR2 YYDKDF (reference sequence). Here the CDR3 DNA reads TGTGCCACCAGCAGATGGGGCAGGTCCACTGAAGCTTTCTTT. Translated: CATSRWGRSTEAFF.

There are many counts of this clonotype. This rearrangement joins TRBV20-1 to TRBJ2-1; 13 nucleotides line up with TRBD2. This CDR3 region has 17 residues. With 1 base clipped from V and 0 bases from J, the junction kept 3 bases outside the gene matches. Germline V gene lookup returns CDR1 DFQATT and CDR2 SNEGSKA (reference sequence). CDR3 loop: CSARGTSGGSSYNEQFF. CDR3 nucleotides: TGCAGTGCTAGAGGGACTAGCGGGGGAAGCTCCTACAATGAGCAGTTCTTC.

This clonotype was observed a handful of times. This chain joins TRBV4-2 and TRBJ1-1; D call uncertain. In germline, CDR1 is LGHNA, CDR2 YNFKEQ. V was cut by 0 bases and J by 3 bases, with 11 bases left in between. The CDR3 sequence is 15 residues long. In DNA form, the CDR3 reads TGTGCCAGCAGCCAAGACCCGTTTGACGACACTGAAGCTTTCTTT. It encodes CASSQDPFDDTEAFF.

Details on this clonotype: One end of the junction varies from germline; a read error may be responsible. The chain has TRBV5-1 and TRBJ2-5; D ambiguous. Looked up from germline, CDR1 is SGHRS and CDR2 is YFSETQ. The CDR3 totals 14 residues. CDR3 loop: CASSFQQPQDTQYF. The CDR3 DNA is TGCGCCAGCAGCTTCCAGCAGCCCCAAGACACCCAGTACTTC. Full variable domain (rest looked up from reference TRBV5-1 and TRBJ2-5): KAGVTQTPRYLIKTRGQQVTLSCSPISGHRSVSWYQQTPGQGLQFLFEYFSETQRNKGNFPGRFSGRQFSNSRSEMNVSTLELGDSALYLCASSFQQPQDTQYFGPGTRLLVL.